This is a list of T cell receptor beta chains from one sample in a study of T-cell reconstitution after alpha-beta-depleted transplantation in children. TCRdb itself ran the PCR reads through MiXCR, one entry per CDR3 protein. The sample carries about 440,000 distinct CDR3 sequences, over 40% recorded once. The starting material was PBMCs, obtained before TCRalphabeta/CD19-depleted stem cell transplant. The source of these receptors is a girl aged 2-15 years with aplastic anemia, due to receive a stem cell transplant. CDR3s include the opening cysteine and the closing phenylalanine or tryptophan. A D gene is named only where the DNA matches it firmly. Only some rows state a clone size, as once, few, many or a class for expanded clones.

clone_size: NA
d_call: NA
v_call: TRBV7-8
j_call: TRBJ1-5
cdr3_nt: TGTGCCAGCAGGAACGAGGGGAGCAATCAGCCCCAGCATTTT
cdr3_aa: CASRNEGSNQPQHF

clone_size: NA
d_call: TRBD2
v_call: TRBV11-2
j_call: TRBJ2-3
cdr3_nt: TGTGCCAGCAGCTTAGAGGGGAGGGGACTAGCGGGAGGCGTAACCCCCACAGATACGCAGTATTTT
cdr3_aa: CASSLEGRGLAGGVTPTDTQYF

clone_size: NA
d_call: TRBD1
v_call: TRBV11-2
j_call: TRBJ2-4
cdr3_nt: TGTGCCAGCAGCTCCATTACGGGACAGCTAAACATTCAGTACTTC
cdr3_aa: CASSSITGQLNIQYF

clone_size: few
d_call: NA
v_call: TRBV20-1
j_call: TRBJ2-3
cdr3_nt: TGCAGTGCAGAAAGTAGCACCCACGACCGGGATACGCAGTATTTT
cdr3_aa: CSAESSTHDRDTQYF

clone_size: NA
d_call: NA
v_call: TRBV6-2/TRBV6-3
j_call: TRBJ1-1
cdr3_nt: TGTGCCAGCAAACGGGGGTTTCCCACTGAAGCTTTCTTT
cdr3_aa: CASKRGFPTEAFF

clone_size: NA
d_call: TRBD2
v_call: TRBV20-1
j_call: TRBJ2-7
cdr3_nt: TGCAGTGCTCCCGGGGGGGGCTCCTACGAGCAGTACTTC
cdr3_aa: CSAPGGGSYEQYF

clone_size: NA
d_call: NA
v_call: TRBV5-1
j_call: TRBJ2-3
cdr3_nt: TGCGCCAGCAGCTTAGTAGTTGGGGCCGAGGCGCAGTATTTT
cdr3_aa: CASSLVVGAEAQYF

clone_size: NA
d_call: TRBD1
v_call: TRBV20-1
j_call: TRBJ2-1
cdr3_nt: TGCAGTGCCAGGGGGCAGTTTCTCTACAATGAGCAGTTCTTC
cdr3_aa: CSARGQFLYNEQFF

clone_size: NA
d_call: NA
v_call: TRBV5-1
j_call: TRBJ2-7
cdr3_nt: TGCGCCAGCAGCTTGGGGCTATACAGAGCCTACGAGCAGTACTTC
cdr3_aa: CASSLGLYRAYEQYF

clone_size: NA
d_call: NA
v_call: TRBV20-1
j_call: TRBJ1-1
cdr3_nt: TGCAGTGCTAAGACCCGGACCCCTGAAGCTTTCTTT
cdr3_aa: CSAKTRTPEAFF

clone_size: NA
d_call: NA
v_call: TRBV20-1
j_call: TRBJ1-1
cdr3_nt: TGCAGTGCTAGAGATCGTTATGGGACGGACAACACTGAAGCTTTCTTT
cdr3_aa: CSARDRYGTDNTEAFF

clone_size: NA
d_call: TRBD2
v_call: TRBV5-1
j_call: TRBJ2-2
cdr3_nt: TGCGCCAGCAGCTTGGGGACTAGCGGGAGGGCCGGTTACGTCGGCGGGGAGCTGTTTTTT
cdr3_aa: CASSLGTSGRAGYVGGELFF

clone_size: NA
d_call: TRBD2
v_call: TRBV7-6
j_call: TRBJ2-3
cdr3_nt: TGTGCCAGCAGCTCCGGGACTAGCGTTACAGATACGCAGTATTTT
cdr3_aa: CASSSGTSVTDTQYF

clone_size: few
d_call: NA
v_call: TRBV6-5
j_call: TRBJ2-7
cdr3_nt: TGTGCCAGCAGTTACAGGGGGCGGGAGGCCTACGAGCAGTACTTC
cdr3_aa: CASSYRGREAYEQYF

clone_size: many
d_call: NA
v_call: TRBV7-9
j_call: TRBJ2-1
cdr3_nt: TGTGCCAGCAGCTTAAGTGAGGCAGGGTCGAATGAGCAGTTCTTC
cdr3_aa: CASSLSEAGSNEQFF

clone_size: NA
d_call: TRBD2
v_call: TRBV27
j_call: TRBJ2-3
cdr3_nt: TGTGCCAGCGCTAGCGGGATTGGGTTCGGCACAGATACGCAGTATTTT
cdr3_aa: CASASGIGFGTDTQYF

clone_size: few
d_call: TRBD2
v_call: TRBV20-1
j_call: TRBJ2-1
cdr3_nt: TGCAGTGCTGCCCAAGCGGGAGGCTCCTACAATGAGCAGTTCTTC
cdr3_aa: CSAAQAGGSYNEQFF

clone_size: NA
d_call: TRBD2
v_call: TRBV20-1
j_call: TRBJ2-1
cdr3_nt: TGCAGTGCTAGAGCCCATCTAGCGGAGTTTGATGAGCAGTTCTTC
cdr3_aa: CSARAHLAEFDEQFF

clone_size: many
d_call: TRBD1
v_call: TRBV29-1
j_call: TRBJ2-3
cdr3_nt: TGCAGCGCCCACAGGGGGAGCACAGATACGCAGTATTTT
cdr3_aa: CSAHRGSTDTQYF

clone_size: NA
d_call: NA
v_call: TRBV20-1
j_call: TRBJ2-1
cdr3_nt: TGCAGTGCTAGAGAGGGACGGGGAATCTCCTACAATGAGCAGTTCTTC
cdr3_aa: CSAREGRGISYNEQFF

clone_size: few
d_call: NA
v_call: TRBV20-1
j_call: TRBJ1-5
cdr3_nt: TGCAGTGCTTTCGGGGGTACGGCCGGGCAGCCCCAGCATTTT
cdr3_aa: CSAFGGTAGQPQHF

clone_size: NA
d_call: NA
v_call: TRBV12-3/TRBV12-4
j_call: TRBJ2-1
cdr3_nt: TGTGCCAGCAGTTTAGGGGACCCTAAAATAGTCCATGAGCAGTTCTTC
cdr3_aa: CASSLGDPKIVHEQFF

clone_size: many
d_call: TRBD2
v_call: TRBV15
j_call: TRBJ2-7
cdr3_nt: TGTGCCACCAGCAGAGATACTAGCGGGAGCTACGAGCAGTACTTC
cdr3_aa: CATSRDTSGSYEQYF

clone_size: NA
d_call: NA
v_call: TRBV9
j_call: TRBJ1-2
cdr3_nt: TGTGCCAGCAGCGTAGTCCCTGACTATGGCTACACCTTC
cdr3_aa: CASSVVPDYGYTF

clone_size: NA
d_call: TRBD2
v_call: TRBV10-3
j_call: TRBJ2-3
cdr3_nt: TGTGCCATCAGTGACCGGACTAGCGGGACAGATACGCAGTATTTT
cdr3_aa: CAISDRTSGTDTQYF

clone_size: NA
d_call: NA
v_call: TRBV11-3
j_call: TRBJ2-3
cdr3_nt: TGTGCCAGCAGCTCACGTTTTGGGGCAGGGACAGATACGCAGTATTTT
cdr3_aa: CASSSRFGAGTDTQYF

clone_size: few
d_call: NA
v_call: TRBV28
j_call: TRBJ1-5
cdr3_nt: TGTGCCAGCAGAATACGCTTCAGGGGCGGGCAGCCCCAGCATTTT
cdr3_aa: CASRIRFRGGQPQHF

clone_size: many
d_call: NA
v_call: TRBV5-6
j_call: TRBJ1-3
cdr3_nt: TGTGCCAGCAGCTTGAGGGCCATTGGAAACACCATATATTTT
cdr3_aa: CASSLRAIGNTIYF

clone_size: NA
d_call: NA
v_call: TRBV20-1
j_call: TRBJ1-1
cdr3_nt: TGCAGTGCTAGGAGGGGAAAAGCTTTCTTT
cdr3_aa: CSARRGKAFF

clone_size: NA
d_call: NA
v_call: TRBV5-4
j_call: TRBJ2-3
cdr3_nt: TGTGCCAGCGGAGGGAGGCCCAGCACAGATACGCAGTATTTT
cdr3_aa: CASGGRPSTDTQYF

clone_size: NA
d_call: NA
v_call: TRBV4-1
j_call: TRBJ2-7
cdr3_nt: TGCGCCAGCAGCCGCTACGAGGGGGAGCAGTACTTC
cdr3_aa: CASSRYEGEQYF

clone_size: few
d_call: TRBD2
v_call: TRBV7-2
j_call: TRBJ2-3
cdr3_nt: TGTGCCAGCAGCTTACTGCCGGGAGGCCGCACAGATACGCAGTATTTT
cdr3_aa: CASSLLPGGRTDTQYF

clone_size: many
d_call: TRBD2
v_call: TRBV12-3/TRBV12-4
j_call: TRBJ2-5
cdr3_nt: TGTGCCAGCAGCCACCGAGTAGCGGGAGTCGGGGAGACCCAGTACTTC
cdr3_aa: CASSHRVAGVGETQYF

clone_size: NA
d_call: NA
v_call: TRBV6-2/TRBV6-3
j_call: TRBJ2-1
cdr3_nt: TGTGCCAGCATAGGGACCCCCAATGAGCAGTTCTTC
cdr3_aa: CASIGTPNEQFF

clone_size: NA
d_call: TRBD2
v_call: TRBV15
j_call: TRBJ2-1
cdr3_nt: TGTGCCACCAGCAGAGGGGGGGCGCCTAGCGGGGGGTCCTACAATGAGCAGTTCTTC
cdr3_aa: CATSRGGAPSGGSYNEQFF

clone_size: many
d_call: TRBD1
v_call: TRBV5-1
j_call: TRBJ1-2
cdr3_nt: TGCGCCAGCAGCCCACGGACCGGGACAGCTAACTATGGCTACACCTTC
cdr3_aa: CASSPRTGTANYGYTF

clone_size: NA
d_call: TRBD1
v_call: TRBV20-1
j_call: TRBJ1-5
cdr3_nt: TGCAGTGCTCAGGGACAGTATAGCAATCAGCCCCAGCATTTT
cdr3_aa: CSAQGQYSNQPQHF

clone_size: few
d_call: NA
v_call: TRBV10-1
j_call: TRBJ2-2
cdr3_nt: TGCGCCAGCAGTGAGATGGGGAGCACCGGGGAGCTGTTTTTT
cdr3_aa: CASSEMGSTGELFF

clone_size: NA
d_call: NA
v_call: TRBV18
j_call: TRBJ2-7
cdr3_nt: TGTGCCAGCTCACAGGGCCAGTCATTCAACGAGCAGTACTTC
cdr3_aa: CASSQGQSFNEQYF

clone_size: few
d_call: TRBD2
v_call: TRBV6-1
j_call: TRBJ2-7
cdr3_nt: TGTGCCAGCAGTAGAGGCGGACTAGCGATAGCCTACGAGCAGTACTTC
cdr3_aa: CASSRGGLAIAYEQYF

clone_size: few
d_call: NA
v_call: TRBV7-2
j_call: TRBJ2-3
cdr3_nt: TGTGCCAGCAGGGCCCTTACAGATACGCAGTATTTT
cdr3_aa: CASRALTDTQYF

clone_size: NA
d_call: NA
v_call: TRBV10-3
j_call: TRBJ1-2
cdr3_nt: TGTGCCATCAGTGAAGCAGGGATTGGCTACACCTTC
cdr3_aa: CAISEAGIGYTF

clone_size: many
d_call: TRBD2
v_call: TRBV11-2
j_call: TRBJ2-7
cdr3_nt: TGTGCCAGCAGCTTATGGGGGGGAGAGCAGTACTTC
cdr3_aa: CASSLWGGEQYF

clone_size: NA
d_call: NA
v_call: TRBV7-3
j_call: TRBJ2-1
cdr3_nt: TGTGCCAGCAGCGACCGGTCCAATGAGCAGTTCTTC
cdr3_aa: CASSDRSNEQFF

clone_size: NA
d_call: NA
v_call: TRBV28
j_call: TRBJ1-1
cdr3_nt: TGTGCCAGCACCTACGGGAACACTGAAGCTTTCTTT
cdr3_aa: CASTYGNTEAFF

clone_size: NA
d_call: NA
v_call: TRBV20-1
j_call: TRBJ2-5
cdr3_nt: TGCAGTGCTAGAAAGGGGGAGCTGATAGAGACCCAGTACTTC
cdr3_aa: CSARKGELIETQYF

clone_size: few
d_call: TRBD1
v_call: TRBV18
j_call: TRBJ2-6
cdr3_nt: TGTGCCAGCTCACCCCGGACAGGGCTTTCTGGGGCCAACGTCCTGACTTTC
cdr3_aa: CASSPRTGLSGANVLTF

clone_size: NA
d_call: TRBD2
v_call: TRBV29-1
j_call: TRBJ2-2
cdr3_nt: TGCAGCGTTAAATTTAGCGGGGCGGACACCGGGGAGCTGTTTTTT
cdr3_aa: CSVKFSGADTGELFF

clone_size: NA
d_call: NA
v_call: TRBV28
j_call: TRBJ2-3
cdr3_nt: TGTGCCAGCATTTTGTCGGGGACAGATACGCAGTATTTT
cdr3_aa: CASILSGTDTQYF

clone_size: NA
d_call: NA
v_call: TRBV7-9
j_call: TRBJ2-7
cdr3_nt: TGTGCCAGCAGCCCAGGTGCCGGGTACGGGCAGTACTTC
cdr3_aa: CASSPGAGYGQYF

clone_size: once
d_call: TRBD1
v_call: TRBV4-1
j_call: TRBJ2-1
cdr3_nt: TGCGCCAGCAGCCAGTACCGGGACAGGGGGACCTACAATGAGCAGTTCTTC
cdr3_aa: CASSQYRDRGTYNEQFF

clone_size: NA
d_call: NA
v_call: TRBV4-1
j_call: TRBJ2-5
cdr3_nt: TGCGCCAGCAGCCCAAAACAAGGGGGTGAACAAGAGACCCAGTACTTC
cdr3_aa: CASSPKQGGEQETQYF

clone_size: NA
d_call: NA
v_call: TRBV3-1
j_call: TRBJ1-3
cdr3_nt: TGTGCCAGCAGCCAAGTGGCAGGGGTATCACTCGGAAACACCATATATTTT
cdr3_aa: CASSQVAGVSLGNTIYF

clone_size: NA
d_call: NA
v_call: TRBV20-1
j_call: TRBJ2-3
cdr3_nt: TGCAGTGCTAGAGATCTATCGGGGGCGGTGATAGATACGCAGTATTTT
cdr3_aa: CSARDLSGAVIDTQYF

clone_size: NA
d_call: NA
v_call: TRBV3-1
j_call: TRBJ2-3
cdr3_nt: TGTGCCAGCAGCCAAGATTCCCCAGATACGCAGTATTTT
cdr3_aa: CASSQDSPDTQYF

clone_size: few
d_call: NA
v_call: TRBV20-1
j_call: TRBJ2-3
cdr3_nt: TGCAGTGCCGAAGCCGGCGGGAAGGGCACAGATACGCAGTATTTT
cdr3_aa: CSAEAGGKGTDTQYF

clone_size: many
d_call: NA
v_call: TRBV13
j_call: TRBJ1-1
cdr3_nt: TGTGCCAGCAGCTCGGGACACGTTACTGAAGCTTTCTTT
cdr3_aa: CASSSGHVTEAFF

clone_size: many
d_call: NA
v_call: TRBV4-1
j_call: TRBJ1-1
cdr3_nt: TGCGCCAGCAGCCATTCACAGGGCATGAACACTGAAGCTTTCTTT
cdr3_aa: CASSHSQGMNTEAFF

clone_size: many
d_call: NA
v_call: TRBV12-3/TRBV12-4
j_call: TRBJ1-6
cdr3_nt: TGTGCCAGCAGTCGCGGCCGTGGCAGGGAAAATTCACCCCTCCACTTT
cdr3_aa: CASSRGRGRENSPLHF

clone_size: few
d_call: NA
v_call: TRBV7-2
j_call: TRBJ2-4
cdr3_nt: TGTGCCAGCAACAGGCGACTAGACGAAAACATTCAGTACTTC
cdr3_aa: CASNRRLDENIQYF